Listed below are T cell receptor beta chains from one sample, sequenced in a study of beta chain features in type 1 diabetes. This table comes from immunoSEQ multiplex PCR, and its TCRdb copy is limited to in-frame clones, with some not included. The top ten clones hold roughly 0.019% of a sample with 200,000 to 250,000 clones, about 14% of them seen once. The material sequenced was naive CD4+ T cells from blood. The receptors come from a man between 25 and 39 years old with type 1 diabetes. Each CDR3 is given with its conserved first and last residue. Fields, in order: D gene, CDR3 length, J gene, clone size, V gene, CDR3 protein, CDR3 DNA. D genes are given only for firm matches. Not every row has a clone size; where given, it reads once, few, many or a size class.

TRBD2,16,TRBJ2-5,few,TRBV25-1,CASSELWTSGSETQYF,TGTGCCAGCAGTGAATTGTGGACTAGCGGGAGCGAGACCCAGTACTTC
TRBD1,14,TRBJ2-3,few,TRBV11-3,CASGQGAIADTQYF,TGTGCCAGCGGTCAGGGGGCAATTGCAGATACGCAGTATTTT
NA,16,TRBJ1-3,NA,TRBV9,CASSGGGKNSGNTIYF,TGTGCCAGCAGCGGAGGCGGAAAGAACTCTGGAAACACCATATATTTT
TRBD1,15,TRBJ2-7,NA,TRBV6-1,CASSERTGRGYEQYF,TGTGCCAGCAGTGAAAGGACAGGGAGAGGCTACGAGCAGTACTTC
TRBD1,15,TRBJ2-2,NA,TRBV30,CAWDLTGGYTGELFF,TGTGCCTGGGACCTAACAGGGGGATACACCGGGGAGCTGTTTTTT
TRBD1,14,TRBJ1-2,few,TRBV5-1,CASSPPTGGYGYTF,TGCGCCAGCAGCCCCCCGACAGGGGGATATGGCTACACCTTC
NA,14,TRBJ2-7,NA,TRBV28,CASRGTSYSYEQYF,TGTGCCAGCAGGGGGACATCTTACTCCTACGAGCAGTACTTC
TRBD1,13,TRBJ2-1,few,TRBV9,CASSYTGTGLQFF,TGTGCCAGCAGCTATACCGGGACAGGGCTGCAGTTCTTC
TRBD1,13,TRBJ1-2,few,TRBV7-2,CASSEHQGVGYTF,TGTGCCAGCAGCGAGCATCAGGGGGTCGGCTACACCTTC
TRBD2,18,TRBJ2-6,few,TRBV10-3,CAIKGLAGAFSGANVLTF,TGTGCCATCAAGGGACTAGCGGGGGCCTTCTCTGGGGCCAACGTCCTGACTTTC
TRBD1,12,TRBJ1-2,NA,TRBV29-1,CSTLTGGGGYTF,TGCAGCACGTTGACAGGGGGCGGTGGCTACACCTTC
TRBD1,16,TRBJ2-1,NA,TRBV5-1,CASSLDPGQGGHEQFF,TGCGCCAGCAGCTTGGACCCGGGACAGGGGGGGCATGAGCAGTTCTTC
TRBD1,16,TRBJ1-5,few,TRBV6-6,CASIDQDRGLGQPQHF,TGTGCCAGCATCGATCAGGACAGGGGGCTTGGGCAGCCCCAGCATTTT
TRBD2,16,TRBJ2-2,few,TRBV7-2,CASSARAGGGTGELFF,TGTGCCAGCAGCGCACGTGCGGGGGGCGGCACCGGGGAGCTGTTTTTT
NA,14,TRBJ2-7,NA,TRBV19,CASTTGGTSYEQYF,TGTGCCAGTACCACAGGTGGCACCTCCTACGAGCAGTACTTC
NA,12,TRBJ2-7,NA,TRBV25-1,CASSTAFYEQYF,TGTGCCAGCAGTACCGCGTTCTACGAGCAGTACTTC
NA,13,TRBJ2-2,few,TRBV30,CAWSVGSPGELFF,TGTGCCTGGAGTGTTGGTAGCCCCGGGGAGCTGTTTTTT
TRBD1,17,TRBJ2-1,NA,TRBV10-3,CAISDPKGQAKGNEQFF,TGTGCCATCAGTGACCCCAAGGGACAGGCGAAGGGCAATGAGCAGTTCTTC
NA,15,TRBJ1-5,NA,TRBV9,CASSSTGELGQPQHF,TGTGCCAGCAGCTCTACCGGGGAGCTCGGTCAGCCCCAGCATTTT
TRBD2,15,TRBJ2-3,few,TRBV7-2,CASSSLAGDADTQYF,TGTGCCAGCAGCTCGTTAGCGGGAGACGCAGATACGCAGTATTTT
NA,13,TRBJ1-1,few,TRBV30,CAWSGLSNTEAFF,TGTGCCTGGAGCGGACTCTCGAACACTGAAGCTTTCTTT
TRBD1,15,TRBJ2-7,NA,TRBV11-2,CASSLVPGQGYEQYF,TGTGCCAGCAGCTTAGTCCCGGGACAGGGCTACGAGCAGTACTTC
TRBD1,16,TRBJ1-1,few,TRBV5-4,CASSPGQGLLVSEAFF,TGTGCCAGCAGCCCCGGACAGGGTCTTCTGGTGAGCGAAGCTTTCTTT
TRBD2,15,TRBJ2-5,NA,TRBV2,CASVGTSGSGETQYF,TGTGCCAGCGTCGGGACTAGCGGGAGTGGAGAGACCCAGTACTTC